The 27 T cell receptor beta chains listed next were all sequenced from one sample in a study of blood T cells in healthy people across ages. It was with a sample-barcoded 5' primer and a J-beta primer mix that a second PCR of roughly 7 to 12 cycles was run. TCRdb re-called the 5' RACE reads with MiXCR, one entry per CDR3 protein. The sample shows 850,000 to 1,300,000 distinct CDR3 sequences, around 45% of them seen only once. Material for sequencing was blood. These receptors were taken from an older woman in good health.

V is TRBV20-1 and J is TRBJ2-1, with a possible D match to TRBD1 (5 bases). Per germline, CDR1 DFQATT and CDR2 SNEGSKA (reference sequence). V shed 3 bases and J shed 0 bases, with 12 bases lying between them. This CDR3 has 15 amino acids. CDR3: CSARGQGGSYNEQFF. The CDR3, as DNA: TGCAGTGCTAGGGGCCAGGGCGGCTCCTACAATGAGCAGTTCTTC.

The chain has TRBV30 and TRBJ1-1, with TRBD1 matching 7 bases. V shed 2 bases and J 6 bases; nucleotides not matched to a gene: 9. The CDR3 has 14 amino acids. Germline CDR1 GTSNPN, CDR2 SVGIG (reference sequence). Here the CDR3 DNA reads TGTGCCTGGAGTCCCTTGACAGGGAAGGCTGAAGCTTTCTTT. Translated, it gives CAWSPLTGKAEAFF.

This sequence joins TRBV7-8 and TRBJ1-1; TRBD1 agrees at 7 bases. Germline CDR1 SGHVS, CDR2 FQNEAQ. The CDR3 is 16 residues long. J gave up 0 bases and V 1 base, and 5 bases lay outside the gene matches. The CDR3 loop is CASSLVEGAMNTEAFF. CDR3 sequence (DNA): TGTGCCAGCAGCTTAGTGGAGGGGGCGATGAACACTGAAGCTTTCTTT.

This clonotype was recorded a few times. The chain recombines TRBV12-3 or TRBV12-4 with TRBJ2-3; 9 bases are shared with TRBD2. Trimming took 7 bases from V and 5 from J; bases not matched to a gene: 7. The CDR3 spans 14 residues. The CDR3 bases are TGTGCCAGCACCTTTAGCGGGAGACGAGATACGCAGTATTTT. It translates to CASTFSGRRDTQYF.

This chain uses TRBV10-3 with TRBJ2-4; 12 bases align to TRBD2. The better agreement between TRBJ2-7 and the DNA end casts doubt on the J call. Germline values: CDR1 ENHRY, CDR2 SYGVKD. This CDR3 contains 15 residues. CDR3 amino acids: CAISEATSGRNEQYF. DNA of the CDR3: TGTGCCATCAGTGAGGCAACTAGCGGGAGGAACGAGCAGTACTTC.

The chain links TRBV2 to TRBJ2-3, with TRBD2 matching over 13 bases. This CDR3 region has 16 residues. The germline V gene has CDR1 SNHLY and CDR2 FYNNEI. The ends lost 5 bases at V and 5 bases at J; junction bases unmatched: 7. CDR3 sequence: CASSSTSGRIGDTQYF. CDR3 in DNA: TGTGCCAGCAGTTCGACTAGCGGGAGGATAGGAGATACGCAGTATTTT.

In this sample, this clonotype turned up a few times. The chain has TRBV7-9 and TRBJ2-7, with 7 bases that match TRBD1. The trim removed 5 bases at V and 2 bases at J, leaving 9 bases unmatched. Germline CDR1 and CDR2: SEHNR and FQNEAQ (reference sequence). The CDR3 runs to 15 residues. The CDR3 loop reads CASSQMGRGTYEQYF. CDR3 sequence (DNA): TGTGCCAGCAGCCAGATGGGCAGGGGGACCTACGAGCAGTACTTC. Full variable domain (outside the CDR3, taken from reference TRBV7-9 and TRBJ2-7): DTGVSQNPRHKITKRGQNVTFRCDPISEHNRLYWYRQTLGQGPEFLTYFQNEAQLEKSRLLSDRFSAERPKGSFSTLEIQRTEQGDSAMYLCASSQMGRGTYEQYFGPGTRLTVT.

This clonotype has more than one count but fewer than ten. The rearrangement uses TRBV20-1 and TRBJ2-2, with 11 positions matching TRBD2. Germline loops: CDR1 DFQATT, CDR2 SNEGSKA (reference sequence). Trimming removed 5 bases from V and 8 bases from J; junction bases left unmatched: 13. The CDR3 totals 16 residues. The CDR3 coding sequence is TGCAGTGCTTGGGGACTAGCGGCCGGACTTACAGGGGAGCTGTTTTTT. Protein: CSAWGLAAGLTGELFF.

This clonotype was counted many times. V and J are TRBV27 and TRBJ2-7; 9 bases fit TRBD1. Germline-derived CDR1 and CDR2 are MNHEY and SMNVEV (reference sequence). V was clipped by 9 bases and J by 1 base; unmatched bases: 4. The CDR3 runs to 13 residues. Here the CDR3 reads CASKTGGSYEQYF. The CDR3 DNA reads as TGTGCCAGTAAGACAGGGGGTTCCTACGAGCAGTACTTC.

The chain couples TRBV7-8 to TRBJ2-3; 8 bases are a match to TRBD1. Looked up from germline, CDR1 is SGHVS and CDR2 is FQNEAQ. The CDR3 runs 17 residues. V was pared by 8 bases and J by 5 bases, with 18 bases of the junction left unmatched. CDR3: CASGSGTGLGMVDTQYF. CDR3 nucleotides: TGTGCCAGCGGCTCCGGGACAGGCCTGGGAATGGTAGATACGCAGTATTTT.

This clonotype was counted a single time. The V and J genes are TRBV5-4 and TRBJ2-1, with 8 bases aligning to TRBD1. Germline V gene lookup returns CDR1 SGHNT and CDR2 YYREEE (reference sequence). The length of the CDR3 is 14 residues. Unmatched junction bases numbered 3, after V lost 4 bases and J lost 3 bases. CDR3 nucleotides: TGTGCCAGCAGCGCACAGGGGGACTACAATGAGCAGTTCTTC. Translated, it gives CASSAQGDYNEQFF.

The chain carries TRBV29-1 and TRBJ2-4; tentative D call: TRBD2 (5 bases). Near its end, the DNA agrees better with TRBJ2-7, so the J call may be wrong. Per germline, CDR1 SQVTM and CDR2 ANQGSEA. This CDR3 contains 11 residues. Here the CDR3 DNA reads TGCAGCGCGGAGGATTTGTACGAGCAGTACTTC. Its protein is CSAEDLYEQYF.

The chain is built from TRBV5-1 and TRBJ2-1; D unresolved. The ends were cut back, 0 bases at V and 0 bases at J, with 7 bases in the middle. The CDR3 loop spans 15 amino acids. Germline CDR1 is SGHRS and CDR2 is YFSETQ. The CDR3 protein is CASSLEGFSYNEQFF. Written as DNA, the CDR3 is TGCGCCAGCAGCTTGGAAGGGTTCTCCTACAATGAGCAGTTCTTC.

The chain employs TRBV12-3 or TRBV12-4 and TRBJ2-1, with TRBD1 matching 9 bases. The CDR3 sequence is 15 residues long. Trimming cost V 5 bases and J 6 bases; bases outside gene matches: 8. The CDR3 nucleotides read TGTGCCAGCAGTCTCGGGACAGGGTTCCCCAATGAGCAGTTCTTC. Amino acids: CASSLGTGFPNEQFF.

The V and J genes are TRBV5-5 and TRBJ1-3, with D hard to call. V shed 0 bases and J shed 0 bases, with 7 bases lying between them. Per the germline V gene, CDR1 is SGHKS and CDR2 is YYEKEE (reference sequence). The CDR3 is made up of 15 amino acids. This CDR3 reads CASSLAADSGNTIYF. CDR3 DNA: TGTGCCAGCAGCTTGGCGGCGGACTCTGGAAACACCATATATTTT. Full variable domain (missing parts from reference TRBV5-5 and TRBJ1-3): DAGVTQSPTHLIKTRGQQVTLRCSPISGHKSVSWYQQVLGQGPQFIFQYYEKEERGRGNFPDRFSARQFPNYSSELNVNALLLGDSALYLCASSLAADSGNTIYFGEGSWLTVV.

This clonotype has only a few counts. This chain connects TRBV21-1 to TRBJ2-1; the table's D call, TRBD1, has no DNA check behind it. TRBV21-1 is a documented pseudogene. The CDR3 loop spans 13 amino acids. CDR3 amino acids: CASIPLRGDEQFF. The CDR3 bases are TGTGCCAGCATCCCCCTCAGGGGGGATGAGCAGTTCTTC.

CDR3 DNA sequence: TGTGCCAGTAGTATCGGACCTAATAACTATGGCTACACCTTC. Amino acids: CASSIGPNNYGYTF. This rearrangement joins TRBV19 to TRBJ1-2, with D hard to call. V was cut by 3 bases and J by 1 base, with 9 bases left in between. The CDR3 has 14 amino acids. Germline loops: CDR1 LNHDA, CDR2 SQIVND (reference sequence).

The chain couples TRBV29-1 to TRBJ2-4; D is uncertain. The DNA end favors TRBJ2-5, so the J call may be wrong. Germline lookup yields CDR1 SQVTM and CDR2 ANQGSEA. This CDR3 has 13 amino acids. The CDR3 nucleotides are TGCAGCGTTGTGGGCACAGCACAAGAGACCCAGTACTTC. This codes for CSVVGTAQETQYF.

The chain combines TRBV5-4 with TRBJ2-6, with 9 nucleotides matching TRBD1. With V trimmed by 5 bases and J by 0 bases, 9 bases remained unmatched. This CDR3 has 18 amino acids. The germline V gene has CDR1 SGHNT and CDR2 YYREEE (reference sequence). The CDR3 nucleotides are TGTGCCAGCAGTACCGGGACAGGGAGTCTCTCTGGGGCCAACGTCCTGACTTTC. Its protein product is CASSTGTGSLSGANVLTF.

The V gene is TRBV18, the J gene TRBJ2-5; tentatively, D is TRBD1 or TRBD2 (5 bases each). There are 15 residues in the CDR3. Germline CDR1 and CDR2: KGHSH and LQKENI. With 3 bases removed from V and 3 bases from J, the gap between germline ends came to 14 bases. The CDR3 DNA reads TGTGCCAGCTCACCTCCGGGGACCCCAAAAGAGACCCAGTACTTC. It yields the protein CASSPPGTPKETQYF. The full variable domain, its missing parts supplied by reference TRBV18 and TRBJ2-5, is NAGVMQNPRHLVRRRGQEARLRCSPMKGHSHVYWYRQLPEEGLKFMVYLQKENIIDESGMPKERFSAEFPKEGPSILRIQQVVRGDSAAYFCASSPPGTPKETQYFGPGTRLLVL.

This chain connects TRBV11-2 to TRBJ2-1, with TRBD2 matching over 8 bases. Trimming removed 0 bases from V and 4 bases from J; junction bases left unmatched: 8. The CDR3 length is 17 residues. Germline values: CDR1 SGHAT, CDR2 FQNNGV. The CDR3, as DNA: TGTGCCAGCAGCTTAGATCGGGGTAGCGGGATTTACAATGAGCAGTTCTTC. It encodes CASSLDRGSGIYNEQFF.

The gene calls are TRBV5-8 and TRBJ2-3; weak D call: TRBD1 (5 bases). CDR3 size: 15 residues. V dropped 6 bases and J dropped 4 bases, with 18 bases sitting between them. Germline CDR1 is SGHTS and CDR2 is YDEGEE. The CDR3 DNA reads TGTGCCAGCAAATTTGGGGCAGCACACTCAGATACGCAGTATTTT. Translating gives CASKFGAAHSDTQYF. Based on the CDR3 plus reference TRBV5-8 and TRBJ2-3, the full variable domain is EAGVTQSPTHLIKTRGQQATLRCSPISGHTSVYWYQQALGLGLQFLLWYDEGEERNRGNFPPRFSGRQFPNYSSELNVNALELEDSALYLCASKFGAAHSDTQYFGPGTRLTVL.

This chain links TRBV3-1 with TRBJ1-2, with D possibly matching TRBD1 (6 bases). Germline CDR1 and CDR2: LGHDT and YNNKEL (reference sequence). V lost 1 base, J lost 7 bases, and 13 bases lay in between. The CDR3 has 14 residues. The chain's CDR3 is CASSQGQERGGYTF. As DNA, the CDR3 is TGTGCCAGCAGCCAAGGACAGGAACGTGGTGGCTACACCTTC.

A remark on this clonotype: Germline and junction disagree at one end, which may indicate a read error. The V call is TRBV12-3 or TRBV12-4, the J call TRBJ2-5; TRBD1 might be the D (6 bases). CDR3 size: 13 residues. The CDR3 protein is CASSEQGRETRYF. The CDR3 DNA reads as TGTGCCAGCAGCGAACAGGGAAGGGAGACCCGGTACTTC.

V and J are TRBV7-2 and TRBJ2-7; D not certain. This CDR3 has 15 amino acids. Germline values: CDR1 SGHTA, CDR2 FQGNSA. Trimming removed 2 bases at V and 2 bases at J, with 13 bases between. In DNA form, the CDR3 reads TGTGCCAGCAGCTTAAAGTCTGCCAACCCCTACGAGCAGTACTTC. Translating gives CASSLKSANPYEQYF. Using reference TRBV7-2 and TRBJ2-7 for the parts outside the CDR3, the full variable domain is GAGVSQSPSNKVTEKGKDVELRCDPISGHTALYWYRQSLGQGLEFLIYFQGNSAPDKSGLPSDRFSAERTGGSVSTLTIQRTQQEDSAVYLCASSLKSANPYEQYFGPGTRLTVT.

The chain carries TRBV18 and TRBJ2-3; no clear D. This CDR3 has 13 amino acids. The germline V gene has CDR1 KGHSH and CDR2 LQKENI. V was cut by 8 bases and J by 0 bases, with 9 bases left in between. The CDR3 loop reads CASDGSSTDTQYF. CDR3 sequence (DNA): TGTGCCAGCGATGGCAGCAGCACAGATACGCAGTATTTT.

The rearrangement joins TRBV29-1 to TRBJ2-5, with D unclear. The CDR3 sequence is 12 residues long. V was clipped by 6 bases and J by 1 base, with 9 bases between them. Germline loops: CDR1 SQVTM, CDR2 ANQGSEA. CDR3 loop: CSVGKAQETQYF. CDR3 DNA sequence: TGCAGCGTAGGAAAGGCCCAAGAGACCCAGTACTTC.